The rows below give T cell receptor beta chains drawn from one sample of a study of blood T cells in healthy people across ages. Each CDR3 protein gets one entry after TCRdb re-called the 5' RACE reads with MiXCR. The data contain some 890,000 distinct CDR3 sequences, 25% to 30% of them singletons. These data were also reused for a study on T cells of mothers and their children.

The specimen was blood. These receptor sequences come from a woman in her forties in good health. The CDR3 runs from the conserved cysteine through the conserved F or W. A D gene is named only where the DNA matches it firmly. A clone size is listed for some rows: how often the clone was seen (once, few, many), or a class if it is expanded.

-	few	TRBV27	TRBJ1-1	CAAQPQGPMNTEAFF	TGTGCCGCCCAACCCCAGGGACCGATGAACACTGAAGCTTTCTTT
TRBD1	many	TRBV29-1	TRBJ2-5	CSVDWGQGLETQYF	TGCAGCGTTGATTGGGGACAGGGATTGGAGACCCAGTACTTC
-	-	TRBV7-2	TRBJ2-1	CASSLGDLQGEQFF	TGTGCCAGCAGCTTAGGGGATCTACAAGGGGAGCAGTTCTTC
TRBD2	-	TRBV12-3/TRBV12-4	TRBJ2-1	CASSQPAGGYNEQFF	TGTGCCAGCAGTCAACCAGCGGGGGGATACAATGAGCAGTTCTTC
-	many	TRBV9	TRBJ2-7	CASSPRAGAGNEQYF	TGTGCCAGCAGCCCCCGCGCGGGGGCGGGAAACGAGCAGTACTTC
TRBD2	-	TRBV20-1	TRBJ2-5	CSARGGGGRRETQYF	TGCAGTGCCCGGGGGGGCGGGGGAAGACGAGAGACCCAGTACTTC
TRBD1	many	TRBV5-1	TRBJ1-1	CASSPDRVGRNTEAFF	TGCGCCAGCAGCCCGGACAGGGTGGGTAGGAACACTGAAGCTTTCTTT
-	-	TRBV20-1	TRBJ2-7	CSASNVGLQSYEQYF	TGCAGTGCTAGTAACGTGGGACTTCAATCCTACGAGCAGTACTTC
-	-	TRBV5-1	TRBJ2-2	CVSSFAGSGELFF	TGCGTCAGCAGCTTTGCGGGGTCCGGGGAGCTGTTTTTT
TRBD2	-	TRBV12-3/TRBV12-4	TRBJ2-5	CASSTSGGGETQYF	TGTGCCAGCAGTACTAGCGGGGGAGGTGAGACCCAGTACTTC
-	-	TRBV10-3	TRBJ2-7	CAISVNRIDEQYF	TGTGCCATCAGTGTGAACCGGATCGACGAGCAGTACTTC
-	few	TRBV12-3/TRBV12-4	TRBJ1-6	CASTLRRGLNNSPLHF	TGTGCCAGCACCCTACGAAGGGGTCTCAATAATTCACCCCTCCACTTT
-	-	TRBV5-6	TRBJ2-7	CASSGPLYEQYF	TGTGCCAGCAGCGGCCCCCTCTACGAGCAGTACTTC
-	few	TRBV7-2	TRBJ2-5	CASGLVRTAAQEETQYF	TGTGCCAGCGGCTTAGTCAGGACAGCCGCCCAGGAGGAGACCCAGTACTTC
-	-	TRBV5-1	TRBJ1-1	CASRDNLGTEAFF	TGCGCCAGCCGCGATAATTTGGGCACTGAAGCTTTCTTT
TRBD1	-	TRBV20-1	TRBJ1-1	CSENRGTGTEAFF	TGCAGTGAAAACAGGGGAACGGGCACTGAAGCTTTCTTT
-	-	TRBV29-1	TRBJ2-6	CSVGGENVLTF	TGCAGCGTTGGGGGAGAGAACGTCCTGACTTTC
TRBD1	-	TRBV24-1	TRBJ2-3	CATSEIITGGGTDTQYF	TGTGCCACCAGTGAGATCATTACAGGGGGCGGCACAGATACGCAGTATTTT
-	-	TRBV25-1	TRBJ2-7	CASSVEGHEQYF	TGTGCCAGCAGTGTGGAAGGACACGAGCAGTACTTC
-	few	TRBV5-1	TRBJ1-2	CASRSYYGYTF	TGCGCCAGCCGGAGCTACTATGGCTACACCTTC
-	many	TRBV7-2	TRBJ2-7	CASSLAGGALPYEQYF	TGTGCCAGCAGCTTAGCGGGGGGGGCGTTGCCCTACGAGCAGTACTTC
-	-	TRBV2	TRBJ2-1	CASMRTVYYNEQFF	TGTGCCAGCATGAGGACAGTCTACTACAATGAGCAGTTCTTC
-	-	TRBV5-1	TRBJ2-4	CASSPSGTPNIQYF	TGCGCCAGCAGCCCCTCCGGGACTCCTAACATTCAGTACTTC
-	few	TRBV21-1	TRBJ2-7	CASSKGEDRSYEQYF	TGTGCCAGCAGCAAAGGAGAGGACCGATCCTACGAGCAGTACTTC
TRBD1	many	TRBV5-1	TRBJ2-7	CASSWGQGAYEQYF	TGTGCCAGCAGTTGGGGACAGGGGGCCTACGAGCAGTACTTC
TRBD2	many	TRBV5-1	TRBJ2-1	CASSLKSGAVNEQFF	TGCGCCAGCAGCTTGAAAAGCGGGGCCGTAAATGAGCAGTTCTTC
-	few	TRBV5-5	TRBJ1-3	CASSLEGSSGNTIYF	TGTGCCAGCAGCTTGGAGGGTAGCTCTGGAAACACCATATATTTT
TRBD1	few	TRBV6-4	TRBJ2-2	CASSASDRVGTGELFF	TGTGCCAGCAGTGCCTCCGACAGGGTTGGCACCGGGGAGCTGTTTTTT
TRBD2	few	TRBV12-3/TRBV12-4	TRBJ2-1	CASSRLAGGHNEQFF	TGTGCCAGCAGTCGATTAGCGGGGGGACACAATGAGCAGTTCTTC
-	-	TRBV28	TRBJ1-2	CASSSTAYGYTF	TGTGCCAGCAGTTCCACAGCGTATGGCTACACCTTC
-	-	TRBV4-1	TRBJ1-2	CASSQVPDDHGYTF	TGCGCCAGCAGCCAAGTCCCGGACGACCATGGCTACACCTTC
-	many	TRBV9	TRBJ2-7	CASSVGGRGVGDEQYF	TGTGCCAGCAGCGTAGGGGGCAGGGGAGTAGGAGACGAGCAGTACTTC
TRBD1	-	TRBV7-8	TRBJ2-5	CASSLYRGQGETQYF	TGTGCCAGCAGCTTGTACAGGGGCCAAGGGGAGACCCAGTACTTC
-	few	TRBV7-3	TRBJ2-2	CASSFTSNTGELFF	TGTGCCAGCAGCTTTACATCGAACACCGGGGAGCTGTTTTTT
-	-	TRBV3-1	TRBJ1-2	CASSQRATGGYTF	TGTGCCAGCAGCCAGAGAGCCACTGGCGGCTACACCTTC
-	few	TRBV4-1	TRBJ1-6	CASSHEQGTLNSPLHF	TGCGCCAGCAGCCACGAACAGGGAACCCTAAATTCACCCCTCCACTTT
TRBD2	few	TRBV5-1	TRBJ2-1	CASKGTSGGPQFF	TGCGCCAGCAAAGGGACTAGCGGGGGGCCACAGTTCTTC
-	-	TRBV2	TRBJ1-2	CASKPNYGYTF	TGTGCCAGCAAACCTAACTATGGCTACACCTTC
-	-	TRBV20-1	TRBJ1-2	CSARDQAGPRGGYTF	TGCAGTGCTAGAGATCAGGCAGGCCCAAGGGGTGGCTACACCTTC
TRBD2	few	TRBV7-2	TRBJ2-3	CASSWVAGGQDTQYF	TGTGCCAGCAGCTGGGTAGCGGGGGGGCAAGATACGCAGTATTTT
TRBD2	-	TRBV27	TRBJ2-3	CASYAPAGGTDTQYF	TGTGCCAGCTACGCCCCAGCGGGGGGCACAGATACGCAGTATTTT